The source of this T cell receptor beta chain is a study of blood T cells in healthy people across ages. Study-wide context: With template switching, about one barcoded beta molecule was captured per two T cells. Overall study findings and caveats: Percentage of naive T cells showed a strong correlation with TCR beta diversity.

For this clonotype: What it recognizes is unknown.

For the second PCR, which ran for about 6 to 12 cycles, a sample-barcoded 5' primer and a J-beta primer mix were used. One entry per CDR3 protein results from TCRdb running MiXCR on the 5' RACE reads. This sample yields over 1,200,000 distinct CDR3 sequences, of which roughly 64% are seen a single time; 5.5% to 8% belongs to the top ten. Every participating donor contributed approximately 9.5 milliliters of peripheral blood through a draw. This TCR was sampled from a man aged 18 to 29 in good health. The sequencing input was blood.

The chain's CDR3 is CASSLWQGAYYEQYF. The CDR3 nucleotides read TGTGCCAGCAGTTTATGGCAGGGGGCATACTACGAGCAGTACTTC. The chain carries TRBV27 and TRBJ2-7, with 8 bases fitting TRBD1. Per the germline V gene, CDR1 is MNHEY and CDR2 is SMNVEV (reference sequence). This CDR3 comprises 15 residues. The trim removed 1 base at V and 3 bases at J, leaving 5 bases unmatched.